A selection of T cell receptor beta chains follows, all from one sample in a study of T-cell memory formation after mild COVID-19. Each CDR3 protein gets one entry after TCRdb re-called the 5' RACE reads with MiXCR. This table has 110,000 or so distinct CDR3 sequences, roughly 20% appearing once. Sequenced: PBMCs or a T cell subset sorted from them (not recorded which). The receptors derive from a man younger than 35 who had mild COVID-19 (a few samples of this study predate the infection). Cell type and time point are not known. Each CDR3 is given with its conserved first and last residue. A D gene is named only where the DNA matches it firmly. Only some rows state a clone size, as once, few, many or a class for expanded clones.

j_call v_call d_call clone_size cdr3_aa cdr3_nt
TRBJ2-4 TRBV7-9 - - CASSPGSAVVAKNIQYF TGTGCCAGCAGCCCTGGATCGGCCGTGGTAGCCAAAAACATTCAGTACTTC
TRBJ2-1 TRBV7-9 - - CASSPGGGVSYNEQFF TGTGCCAGCAGCCCAGGCGGGGGCGTCTCCTACAATGAGCAGTTCTTC
TRBJ1-2 TRBV7-2 - - CASTRGYYYTF TGTGCCAGCACGAGGGGGTACTACTACACCTTC
TRBJ2-1 TRBV5-1 - - CASSPGDYSNEQFF TGCGCCAGCAGCCCAGGGGACTACTCCAATGAGCAGTTCTTC
TRBJ2-7 TRBV2 - many CASTVGYEQYF TGTGCCAGCACCGTAGGGTACGAGCAGTACTTC
TRBJ1-1 TRBV4-1 - - CASSQTGRVAFF TGCGCCAGCAGCCAAACGGGCAGGGTAGCTTTCTTT
TRBJ1-1 TRBV7-9 TRBD1 few CASSRTGTVNTEAFF TGTGCCAGCAGCCGAACCGGGACAGTGAACACTGAAGCTTTCTTT
TRBJ1-1 TRBV20-1 - - CSVNVGANTEAFF TGCAGTGTGAATGTGGGCGCGAACACTGAAGCTTTCTTT
TRBJ2-7 TRBV7-2 - few CASSLGGAAGYSYEQYF TGTGCCAGCAGCCTCGGGGGCGCGGCGGGCTACTCCTACGAGCAGTACTTC
TRBJ2-3 TRBV14 - few CASSQGWRNTDTQYF TGTGCCAGCAGCCAAGGGTGGCGGAACACAGATACGCAGTATTTT
TRBJ1-1 TRBV7-2 - few CASTLGRGNTEAFF TGTGCCAGCACGCTCGGGCGGGGGAACACTGAAGCTTTCTTT
TRBJ2-5 TRBV7-2 - - CASSRPPGHERETQYF TGTGCCAGCAGCCGACCCCCCGGACATGAGCGGGAGACCCAGTACTTC
TRBJ2-7 TRBV7-2 TRBD1 - CASTQPGQDPYEQYF TGTGCCAGCACACAACCGGGACAGGACCCCTACGAGCAGTACTTC
TRBJ2-3 TRBV4-3 - - CASSQDRGITDTQYF TGCGCCAGCAGCCAAGATCGCGGGATCACAGATACGCAGTATTTT
TRBJ2-1 TRBV6-2/TRBV6-3 - - CASSYSQYSSYNEQFF TGTGCCAGCAGTTACTCACAGTACAGCTCCTACAATGAGCAGTTCTTC
TRBJ2-5 TRBV12-3/TRBV12-4 TRBD2 few CASSGRAGGRKTQYF TGTGCCAGCTCAGGACGAGCGGGGGGGCGAAAGACCCAGTACTTC
TRBJ1-4 TRBV4-3 - few CASSQDWGPTNEKLFF TGCGCCAGCAGCCAAGATTGGGGACCGACTAATGAAAAACTGTTTTTT
TRBJ1-1 TRBV10-2 - few CASSESRGGTEAFF TGCGCCAGCAGTGAGTCACGGGGGGGAACTGAAGCTTTCTTT
TRBJ1-1 TRBV3-1 TRBD1 few CASSQPEGALGEAFF TGTGCCAGCAGCCAACCGGAGGGGGCATTGGGTGAAGCTTTCTTT
TRBJ2-1 TRBV6-2/TRBV6-3 - - CASGSLGEQFF TGTGCCAGCGGGAGTCTGGGTGAGCAGTTCTTC
TRBJ1-5 TRBV27 - few CASSLHSALNQPQHF TGTGCCAGCAGTTTACACAGCGCCCTTAATCAGCCCCAGCATTTT
TRBJ1-5 TRBV6-2/TRBV6-3 - few CASSPRSFGSNQPQHF TGTGCCAGCAGCCCGAGGTCGTTTGGTAGCAATCAGCCCCAGCATTTT
TRBJ2-7 TRBV10-3 TRBD1 - CAIPRDREFYEQYF TGTGCCATTCCCCGGGACAGGGAATTCTACGAGCAGTACTTC
TRBJ2-1 TRBV24-1 - few CATSKSRSSYNEQFF TGTGCCACCAGTAAGTCCCGGAGCTCCTACAATGAGCAGTTCTTC
TRBJ1-2 TRBV28 - few CASSSLEGGQFNYGYTF TGTGCCAGCAGTTCCCTCGAGGGCGGGCAGTTTAACTATGGCTACACCTTC
TRBJ1-3 TRBV7-9 - - CAVARGPGNTIYF TGTGCCGTTGCCAGAGGGCCCGGAAACACCATATATTTT
TRBJ1-5 TRBV7-8 - - CASSGRQGLQPQHF TGTGCCAGCAGCGGGAGGCAAGGGCTCCAGCCCCAGCATTTT
TRBJ2-5 TRBV12-3/TRBV12-4 TRBD2 - CASTSTGGQETQYF TGTGCCAGCACTTCAACGGGGGGCCAAGAGACCCAGTACTTC
TRBJ2-7 TRBV9 - - CASSVATSYEQYF TGTGCCAGCAGCGTAGCTACCTCCTACGAGCAGTACTTC
TRBJ2-3 TRBV20-1 - - CSARDPRQIFTDTQYF TGCAGTGCTAGAGACCCCAGACAGATATTCACAGATACGCAGTATTTT
TRBJ2-3 TRBV15 TRBD1 - CATSRGQGEITDTQYF TGTGCCACCAGCAGGGGACAGGGAGAAATCACAGATACGCAGTATTTT
TRBJ1-5 TRBV29-1 - - CSVGEGDSNQPQHF TGCAGCGTTGGGGAGGGCGATAGCAATCAGCCCCAGCATTTT
TRBJ1-5 TRBV6-4 - - CASYQPQHF TGTGCCAGCTATCAGCCCCAGCATTTT
TRBJ2-5 TRBV20-1 TRBD2 - CSAAKGLAGETQYF TGCAGTGCCGCCAAGGGACTAGCGGGGGAGACCCAGTACTTC
TRBJ2-1 TRBV5-1 - few CASRPVGAGVNEQFF TGCGCCAGCAGACCGGTGGGGGCCGGGGTGAATGAGCAGTTCTTC
TRBJ1-2 TRBV12-3/TRBV12-4 - - CASSHRPPNYGYTF TGTGCCAGCAGCCATCGACCGCCTAACTATGGCTACACCTTC
TRBJ1-1 TRBV5-1 - - CASSGTDSLNTEAFF TGCGCCAGCAGCGGGACGGACAGCCTTAACACTGAAGCTTTCTTT
TRBJ2-5 TRBV15 - - CATSRDGSRGTQYF TGTGCCACCAGCAGAGACGGGAGCCGGGGGACCCAGTACTTC
TRBJ2-3 TRBV7-9 - few CASSLIDLPSTDTQYF TGTGCCAGCAGCTTAATCGACCTTCCTAGCACAGATACGCAGTATTTT
TRBJ2-7 TRBV2 TRBD2 few CASSESRGGLLGEQYF TGTGCCAGCAGTGAATCCCGGGGGGGCCTTCTCGGGGAGCAGTACTTC
TRBJ2-3 TRBV12-3/TRBV12-4 TRBD2 few CASSERGEGDTQYF TGTGCCAGCAGTGAGCGGGGGGAAGGAGATACGCAGTATTTT
TRBJ2-5 TRBV20-1 TRBD2 many CSARASGGADWETQYF TGCAGTGCTAGAGCCAGCGGGGGGGCTGACTGGGAGACCCAGTACTTC
TRBJ1-6 TRBV7-2 - few CASSLGMYIYSPLHF TGTGCCAGCAGCTTAGGCATGTACATTTATTCACCCCTCCACTTT
TRBJ2-3 TRBV4-1 TRBD2 few CASSHLAASSTDTQYF TGCGCCAGCAGCCACCTAGCGGCCTCTAGCACAGATACGCAGTATTTT
TRBJ2-5 TRBV9 - few CASSPLGQETQYF TGTGCCAGCAGCCCTCTAGGGCAAGAGACCCAGTACTTC